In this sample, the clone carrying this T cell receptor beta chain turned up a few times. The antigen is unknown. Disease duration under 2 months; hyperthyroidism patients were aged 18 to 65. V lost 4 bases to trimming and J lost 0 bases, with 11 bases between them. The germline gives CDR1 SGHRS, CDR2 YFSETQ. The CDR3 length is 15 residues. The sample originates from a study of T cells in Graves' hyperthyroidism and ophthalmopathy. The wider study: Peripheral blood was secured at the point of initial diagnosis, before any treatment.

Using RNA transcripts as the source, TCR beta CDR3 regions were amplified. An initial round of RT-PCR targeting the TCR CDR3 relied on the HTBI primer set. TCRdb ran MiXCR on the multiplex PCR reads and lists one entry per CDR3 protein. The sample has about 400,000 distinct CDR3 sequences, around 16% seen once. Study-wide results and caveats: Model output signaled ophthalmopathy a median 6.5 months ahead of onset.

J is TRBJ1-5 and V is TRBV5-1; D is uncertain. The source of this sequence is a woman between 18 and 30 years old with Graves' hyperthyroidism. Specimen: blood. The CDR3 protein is CASSPGLSSNQPQHF. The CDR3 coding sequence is TGCGCCAGCAGCCCCGGACTGTCTAGCAATCAGCCCCAGCATTTT. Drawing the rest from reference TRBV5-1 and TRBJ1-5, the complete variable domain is KAGVTQTPRYLIKTRGQQVTLSCSPISGHRSVSWYQQTPGQGLQFLFEYFSETQRNKGNFPGRFSGRQFSNSRSEMNVSTLELGDSALYLCASSPGLSSNQPQHFGDGTRLSIL.